This T cell receptor beta chain was identified in a study of blood T cell repertoires in COVID-19. Study context: Both acute and convalescent COVID-19 samples were obtained from the United States, Italy and Spain. PBMCs, B-cell-depleted T cells, or T cells were the source of the cDNA or gDNA that made up the material.

With 3 bases removed from V and 4 bases from J, the gap between germline ends came to 9 bases. The CDR3 totals 13 residues. As handled by the study authors: Researchers report that nucleated cell counts were estimated from reference gene primer amplification. Sequencing was performed with immunoSEQ multiplex PCR; in TCRdb, only in-frame clones are kept and a portion is missing. D and trimming come from the DNA, and the V and J calls and clone size come from that table. The sample records over 120,000 clones, over 75% being singletons. The sample consisted of peripheral blood. This clonotype was obtained from a human donor in a cohort sampled during active COVID-19. This chain uses TRBV12-3 or TRBV12-4 with TRBJ2-5; D possibly corresponds to TRBD1 (6 bases). The CDR3, as DNA: TGTGCCAGCAGTTTCATAGGGGGAGAGACCCAGTACTTC. Translating it yields CASSFIGGETQYF.